The next 25 T cell receptor beta chains were all read from a single sample in a study of blood T cell repertoires in COVID-19. Using immunoSEQ multiplex PCR, the repertoire was profiled, and TCRdb retains in-frame clones only, with some absent. The table shows under 110,000 clones, with more than 75% occurring only once. Sequencing input: peripheral blood. The source is a woman aged 30 to 39 with acute or convalescent COVID-19.

V and J are TRBV29-1 and TRBJ2-3, with 12 bases lining up with TRBD2. CDR3 size: 17 residues. CDR1 is SQVTM, CDR2 ANQGSEA, per germline. V was clipped by 6 bases and J by 2 bases; unmatched bases: 12. The CDR3 nucleotides are TGCAGCGTCGAGAGGACTAGCGGGGCCTCCAACACAGATACGCAGTATTTT. The encoded protein is CSVERTSGASNTDTQYF.

The chain carries TRBV10-3 and TRBJ2-3; 15 nucleotides match TRBD2. This CDR3 is built from 16 residues. CDR1 is ENHRY, CDR2 SYGVKD, per germline. The V gene end was trimmed by 2 bases and the J gene end by 5 bases; junction bases not matched to a gene: 2. The CDR3, as DNA: TGTGCCATCAGTGAGGGACTAGCGGGGGGGCAAGATACGCAGTATTTT. It translates to CAISEGLAGGQDTQYF.

In regard to this clone: A much larger clone lies a single base off, so this may be a read error. V usage is TRBV12-3 or TRBV12-4 and J usage is TRBJ1-1; tentative D call: TRBD1 (5 bases). Trimming removed 4 bases from V and 3 bases from J, with 6 bases in between. The CDR3 runs 12 residues. CDR3 sequence reads: CASSSGDTEAFF. In DNA, the CDR3 is TGTGCCAGCAGTTCGGGGGACACTGAAGCTTTCTTT.

This chain connects TRBV10-3 to TRBJ1-5; D may be TRBD1 (5 bases). V lost 5 bases and J 3 bases, leaving 14 bases between the germline ends. The CDR3 contains 15 residues. The germline CDR1 and CDR2 sequences are ENHRY and SYGVKD. This CDR3 is CAISPSRVDNQPQHF. The CDR3 DNA reads as TGTGCCATCAGTCCCTCCAGGGTTGACAATCAGCCCCAGCATTTT.

The chain links TRBV5-1 to TRBJ1-3; the match to TRBD1 covers 9 bases. The CDR3 length is 19 residues. J lost 2 bases, V lost 2 bases, and 14 bases had no gene match. Germline V gene sequence: CDR1 SGHRS, CDR2 YFSETQ. CDR3 sequence: CASSFGQGRGLSPGNTIYF. CDR3 nucleotides: TGCGCCAGCAGCTTCGGACAGGGGAGGGGGTTGAGCCCTGGAAACACCATATATTTT.

The chain uses TRBV29-1 and TRBJ1-1; tentative D call: TRBD1 (6 bases). V lost 6 bases, J lost 10 bases, and 12 bases lay in between. Germline CDR1 and CDR2: SQVTM and ANQGSEA. This CDR3 has 10 amino acids. CDR3 residues: CSVQRGLAFF. The CDR3 nucleotides are TGCAGCGTCCAGCGGGGGCTAGCTTTCTTT. Full variable domain (rest looked up from reference TRBV29-1 and TRBJ1-1): SAVISQKPSRDICQRGTSLTIQCQVDSQVTMMFWYRQQPGQSLTLIATANQGSEATYESGFVIDKFPISRPNLTFSTLTVSNMSPEDSSIYLCSVQRGLAFFGQGTRLTVV.

The V gene is TRBV5-6, the J gene TRBJ1-5; 10 nucleotides line up with TRBD1. Germline CDR1 and CDR2: SGHDT and YYEEEE. This CDR3 has 16 amino acids. V gave up 0 bases and J gave up 7 bases; unmatched junction bases: 7. For the CDR3, the DNA is TGTGCCAGCAGCTTGGGGACAGGGGGAAGGGGACAGCCCCAGCATTTT. It specifies CASSLGTGGRGQPQHF.

The chain couples TRBV2 to TRBJ1-5, with D possibly matching TRBD1 (5 bases). The V end lost 7 bases, the J end lost 5 bases, and 18 bases lay between the germline ends. The CDR3 consists of 15 residues. Germline V gene data show CDR1 as SNHLY and CDR2 as FYNNEI. The CDR3: CASKPGLGRDQPQHF. CDR3 DNA sequence: TGTGCCAGCAAACCAGGGCTGGGGAGGGATCAGCCCCAGCATTTT.

The V gene is TRBV2, the J gene TRBJ1-1, with D hard to call. CDR1 and CDR2 from the germline V gene are SNHLY and FYNNEI. With 6 bases removed from V and 10 bases from J, the gap between germline ends came to 9 bases. The CDR3 is 10 amino acids. The DNA for the CDR3 is TGTGCCAGCAGGGGTTGGAGAGCTTTCTTT. It codes for CASRGWRAFF.

The rearrangement joins TRBV30 to TRBJ1-2, with 7 bases fitting TRBD1. Germline CDR1 reads GTSNPN; CDR2 reads SVGIG (reference sequence). The J segment lost 4 bases and the V segment lost 4 bases, leaving 0 bases of the junction unmatched. The CDR3 runs to 11 residues. The CDR3 protein is CAWTGGYGYTF. The CDR3, as DNA: TGTGCCTGGACAGGGGGCTATGGCTACACCTTC.

This clone has only one observation. CDR3 nucleotide sequence: TGTGCCAGCAGCCAAGCTAGCGGGGGGGCGTATACGCAGTATTTT. The encoded protein is CASSQASGGAYTQYF. V and J are TRBV3-1 (or the pseudogene TRBV3-2) and TRBJ2-3; 12 bases are shared with TRBD2. CDR1 and CDR2 (germline): LGHDT, YNNKEL (reference sequence). Trimming at V came to 1 base and at J to 7 bases, leaving 3 bases not matched to a gene. The CDR3 totals 15 residues.

The CDR3 here is CASSISPTGFYEQFF. The DNA of the CDR3 is TGTGCCAGTAGTATTAGCCCAACAGGGTTCTATGAGCAGTTCTTC. V gene TRBV19 combines with J gene TRBJ2-1; the D gene is possibly TRBD1 (6 bases). Germline lookup yields CDR1 LNHDA and CDR2 SQIVND (reference sequence). CDR3 size: 15 residues. Trimming left V 3 bases short and J 8 bases short, with 17 bases between.

This chain links TRBV11-3 with TRBJ2-7, with 7 bases that match TRBD1. The germline V gene has CDR1 SGHNT and CDR2 YENEEA. The CDR3 runs to 13 residues. The J segment lost 1 base and the V segment lost 8 bases, leaving 5 bases of the junction unmatched. The CDR3 region is CASRWTGSYEQYF. CDR3 sequence (DNA): TGTGCCAGCCGCTGGACAGGTTCCTACGAGCAGTACTTC. Full variable domain (rest looked up from reference TRBV11-3 and TRBJ2-7): EAGVVQSPRYKIIEKKQPVAFWCNPISGHNTLYWYLQNLGQGPELLIRYENEEAVDDSQLPKDRFSAERLKGVDSTLKIQPAELGDSAVYLCASRWTGSYEQYFGPGTRLTVT.

The chain uses TRBV28 and TRBJ1-2, with D possibly being TRBD1 (6 bases). The ends were cut back, 1 base at V and 7 bases at J, with 10 bases in the middle. Germline V gives CDR1 MDHEN, CDR2 SYDVKM. The CDR3 has 13 residues. Here the CDR3 DNA reads TGTGCCAGCAGTTTATCAGGGGCTGGTGGCTACACCTTC. Translated: CASSLSGAGGYTF.

In its sample, this clone was seen once. The rearrangement joins TRBV7-9 to TRBJ2-5; D might be TRBD1 (5 bases). The germline CDR1 and CDR2 sequences are SEHNR and FQNEAQ (reference sequence). V was cut by 4 bases and J by 6 bases, with 15 bases left in between. This CDR3 has 14 amino acids. The CDR3 reads CASSYEGAEKTQYF. DNA for the CDR3: TGTGCCAGCAGCTACGAAGGGGCGGAAAAGACCCAGTACTTC.

V and J are TRBV28 and TRBJ1-2; possible D gene TRBD1, 5 bases. This CDR3 comprises 14 residues. Deletions cut 3 bases from V and 4 bases from J, with 12 bases between. The germline V gene has CDR1 MDHEN and CDR2 SYDVKM. CDR3 protein: CASSLIGQIYGYTF. The CDR3 nucleotides are TGTGCCAGCAGTTTGATCGGACAAATCTATGGCTACACCTTC.

The chain employs TRBV2 and TRBJ2-7, with 8 bases lining up with TRBD1. V shed 6 bases and J 4 bases; nucleotides not matched to a gene: 11. Germline V gene lookup returns CDR1 SNHLY and CDR2 FYNNEI. The CDR3 loop spans 15 amino acids. The CDR3 region is CASRQEGTGDYEQYF. The CDR3, as DNA: TGTGCCAGCAGACAGGAAGGGACAGGAGATTACGAGCAGTACTTC.

This clone was counted once. V is TRBV9 and J is TRBJ1-1, with 7 bases aligning to TRBD1. V lost 0 bases, J lost 4 bases, and 12 bases stayed unmatched. The CDR3 length is 17 residues. The germline V gene encodes CDR1 SGDLS and CDR2 YYNGEE. CDR3: CASSVATGATGSTEAFF. The CDR3 DNA reads TGTGCCAGCAGCGTAGCTACAGGGGCTACAGGGAGCACTGAAGCTTTCTTT.

The rearrangement links TRBV27 to TRBJ2-7, with D possibly being TRBD2 (5 bases). V was pared by 5 bases and J by 1 base, with 6 bases between. The CDR3 sequence is 12 residues long. Germline-derived CDR1 and CDR2 are MNHEY and SMNVEV (reference sequence). The CDR3 spells CASSGSSYEQYF. The DNA for the CDR3 is TGTGCCAGCAGTGGGAGTTCCTACGAGCAGTACTTC.

The V and J genes are TRBV3-1 (or the pseudogene TRBV3-2) and TRBJ1-2; D perhaps matches TRBD1 (5 bases). From germline, CDR1 is LGHDT and CDR2 YNNKEL (reference sequence). The CDR3 has 14 amino acids. With 4 bases removed from V and 2 bases from J, the gap between germline ends came to 11 bases. In DNA, the CDR3 is TGTGCCAGCAGCCCATTCGACAGAAACTATGGCTACACCTTC. It codes for CASSPFDRNYGYTF.

The V and J genes are TRBV7-9 and TRBJ1-4; tentative D call: TRBD1 (5 bases). The CDR3 covers 12 residues. Germline V gene lookup returns CDR1 SEHNR and CDR2 FQNEAQ (reference sequence). V was cut by 5 bases and J by 13 bases, with 14 bases left in between. This CDR3 reads CASSLRVGLLFF. CDR3 DNA sequence: TGTGCCAGCAGCCTCAGGGTGGGGTTACTGTTTTTT.

The rearrangement uses TRBV18 and TRBJ1-2, with D unclear. Trimming shortened V by 3 bases and J by 0 bases, and 5 bases separated the two germline ends. Looked up from germline, CDR1 is KGHSH and CDR2 is LQKENI. This CDR3 has 13 residues. The CDR3 loop reads CASSPGSNYGYTF. The CDR3 DNA sequence: TGTGCCAGCTCACCCGGGTCTAACTATGGCTACACCTTC. Based on the CDR3 plus reference TRBV18 and TRBJ1-2, the full variable domain is NAGVMQNPRHLVRRRGQEARLRCSPMKGHSHVYWYRQLPEEGLKFMVYLQKENIIDESGMPKERFSAEFPKEGPSILRIQQVVRGDSAAYFCASSPGSNYGYTFGSGTRLTVV.

V is TRBV23-1 and J is TRBJ2-3, with 8 bases fitting TRBD1. TRBV23-1 counts as an open reading frame of uncertain function. The junction had 8 bases not matched to a gene; V was cut back by 4 bases and J by 2 bases. The length of the CDR3 is 16 residues. In DNA, the CDR3 is TGCGCCAGCAGTCGCCAGGGGGCCATATTCACAGATACGCAGTATTTT. This sequence encodes CASSRQGAIFTDTQYF.

The gene calls are TRBV27 and TRBJ2-7; the D gene is possibly TRBD1 (5 bases). V lost 8 bases and J lost 4, with 24 bases in between. The CDR3 runs 16 residues. From germline, CDR1 is MNHEY and CDR2 SMNVEV (reference sequence). CDR3 loop: CASSSIGVGRTYEQYF. The DNA of the CDR3 is TGTGCCAGCTCCTCGATAGGGGTCGGAAGGACGTACGAGCAGTACTTC.

The chain couples TRBV11-2 to TRBJ2-1; D unresolved. The CDR3 totals 12 residues. Trimming cost V 6 bases and J 10 bases, with 13 bases left between them. Germline CDR1 reads SGHAT; CDR2 reads FQNNGV. This CDR3 reads CASRPPDGEQFF. CDR3 DNA sequence: TGTGCCAGCAGGCCTCCCGACGGGGAGCAGTTCTTC. Supplemented by reference TRBV11-2 and TRBJ2-1, the full variable domain reads EAGVAQSPRYKIIEKRQSVAFWCNPISGHATLYWYQQILGQGPKLLIQFQNNGVVDDSQLPKDRFSAERLKGVDSTLKIQPAKLEDSAVYLCASRPPDGEQFFGPGTRLTVL.